The 21 T cell receptor beta chains below were found in one sample sequenced in a study of regulatory T cells in long-lasting Graves disease. Building of the TCR beta libraries involved iRepertoire HTBI primers and Arm-PCR of CDR3 regions. TCRdb independently ran MiXCR on the multiplex PCR reads; one entry per CDR3 protein. There are roughly 530,000 distinct CDR3 sequences in the sample; roughly 15% occur only once, and approximately 25% lies in the top ten. Time point specified: newly diagnosed GD, antithyroid drugs for less than 3 months. After RNA was extracted from PBMCs, the TCR library was made from it. Separately, the same data were catalogued under a study of T cells in Graves' hyperthyroidism and ophthalmopathy.

This specimen was peripheral blood mononuclear cells (PBMCs), taken at new diagnosis, from a patient treated with antithyroid drugs. These receptors were obtained from a woman aged 35 to 60 with Graves disease.

A few counts support this clonotype. The gene calls are TRBV12-3 or TRBV12-4 and TRBJ2-7, with TRBD1 as a possible D gene (6 bases). The germline V and J ends were trimmed by 6 bases and 4 bases, with 13 bases remaining between them. The CDR3 extends over 13 amino acids. The CDR3 is CASSRGREYEQYF. CDR3 nucleotides: TGTGCCAGCAGCAGGGGTAGAGAGTACGAGCAGTACTTC.

The genes are TRBV12-3 or TRBV12-4 and TRBJ1-2, with 8 bases matching TRBD1. This CDR3 has 13 amino acids. V lost 3 bases to trimming and J lost 7 bases; unmatched junction nucleotides: 4. This CDR3 reads CASSFETGVGYTF. For the CDR3, the DNA is TGTGCCAGCAGTTTTGAGACAGGGGTTGGCTACACCTTC.

V gene TRBV4-1 combines with J gene TRBJ2-5; TRBD1 might be the D (6 bases). CDR3 length: 13 amino acids. V was clipped by 6 bases and J by 5 bases, with 13 bases between them. Germline V lookup: CDR1 MGHRA, CDR2 YSYEKL. CDR3 DNA: TGCGCCAGCAGTCAGCAGGGGAAGGAGACCCAGTACTTC. Its translation: CASSQQGKETQYF.

This clonotype was counted between two and nine times. CDR3 protein: CASSIGQGKNGYTF. The CDR3 nucleotides are TGTGCCAGTAGTATAGGGCAGGGGAAGAATGGCTACACCTTC. The chain joins TRBV19 to TRBJ1-2; D is possibly TRBD1 (6 bases). V gave up 1 base and J gave up 6 bases, with 12 bases separating them. CDR1 is LNHDA, CDR2 SQIVND, per germline (reference sequence). The CDR3 is made up of 14 amino acids.

This clonotype has a count of ten or more. The CDR3, as DNA: TGTGCCAGCAGCCCACGGGCAGGCGAATTTTCCTACGAGCAGTACTTC. Protein: CASSPRAGEFSYEQYF. This chain joins TRBV7-9 and TRBJ2-7; D gene unclear. Germline loops: CDR1 SEHNR, CDR2 FQNEAQ (reference sequence). V lost 5 bases to trimming and J lost 1 base, with 18 bases between them. The CDR3 is 16 amino acids. Filled out from reference TRBV7-9 and TRBJ2-7, the complete variable domain reads DTGVSQNPRHKITKRGQNVTFRCDPISEHNRLYWYRQTLGQGPEFLTYFQNEAQLEKSRLLSDRFSAERPKGSFSTLEIQRTEQGDSAMYLCASSPRAGEFSYEQYFGPGTRLTVT.

This clonotype showed up many times. This chain links TRBV4-1 with TRBJ2-5, with 12 bases fitting TRBD2. V dropped 1 base and J dropped 1; count of bases not matched to a gene: 4. This CDR3 has 17 amino acids. The germline V gene has CDR1 MGHRA and CDR2 YSYEKL. The DNA of the CDR3 is TGCGCCAGCAGCCAAGCGACTAGCGGGGGTTCCCAAGAGACCCAGTACTTC. It specifies CASSQATSGGSQETQYF.

This chain connects TRBV7-9 to TRBJ1-1, with a weak D call TRBD1 (5 bases). Trimming shortened V by 5 bases and J by 12 bases, and 13 bases separated the two germline ends. Per the germline V gene, CDR1 is SEHNR and CDR2 is FQNEAQ (reference sequence). CDR3 length: 11 residues. CDR3 DNA sequence: TGTGCCAGCAGCGCCTCGACAGTGCCTTTCTTT. Its protein product is CASSASTVPFF.

This chain links TRBV7-3 with TRBJ1-5, with D perhaps TRBD1 (5 bases). This CDR3 is built from 19 residues. V gave up 5 bases and J gave up 4 bases, with 27 bases separating them. The germline CDR1 and CDR2 sequences are SGHTA and FQGTGA. Here the CDR3 DNA reads TGTGCCAGCAGCGGAGTGGGGCTTTCCTTCTGGGTTAGTAATCAGCCCCAGCATTTT. Protein product: CASSGVGLSFWVSNQPQHF. Full variable domain (rest looked up from reference TRBV7-3 and TRBJ1-5): GAGVSQTPSNKVTEKGKYVELRCDPISGHTALYWYRQSLGQGPEFLIYFQGTGAADDSGLPNDRFFAVRPEGSVSTLKIQRTERGDSAVYLCASSGVGLSFWVSNQPQHFGDGTRLSIL.

This clonotype was recorded many times. This sequence joins TRBV24-1 and TRBJ1-2; TRBD1 might be the D (5 bases). CDR3 length equals 13 residues. Trimming cost V 1 base and J 8 bases, with 10 bases left between them. Germline V gives CDR1 KGHDR, CDR2 SFDVKD. CDR3 protein: CATSDFGGNGYTF. CDR3 nucleotide sequence: TGTGCCACCAGTGATTTCGGGGGGAACGGCTACACCTTC.

There are many counts of this clonotype. This sequence joins TRBV3-1 and TRBJ1-1, with D perhaps TRBD1 (5 bases). Trimming removed 4 bases at V and 5 bases at J, with 11 bases between. The CDR3 contains 13 residues. The germline V gene has CDR1 LGHDT and CDR2 YNNKEL (reference sequence). CDR3 protein: CASSRAGFTEAFF. The DNA of the CDR3 is TGTGCCAGCAGCCGAGCAGGGTTTACTGAAGCTTTCTTT.

This clonotype came up many times. The rearrangement uses TRBV11-2 and TRBJ2-7; D may match TRBD1 or TRBD2 (7 bases each). The CDR3 extends over 15 amino acids. The V gene's germline CDR1 is SGHAT and CDR2 FQNNGV. V lost 3 bases and J 3 bases, leaving 15 bases between the germline ends. This CDR3 reads CASSFAQGGVYEQYF. The DNA of the CDR3 is TGTGCCAGCAGCTTCGCGCAGGGGGGGGTCTACGAGCAGTACTTC. Combining the CDR3 with reference TRBV11-2 and TRBJ2-7 gives the whole variable domain EAGVAQSPRYKIIEKRQSVAFWCNPISGHATLYWYQQILGQGPKLLIQFQNNGVVDDSQLPKDRFSAERLKGVDSTLKIQPAKLEDSAVYLCASSFAQGGVYEQYFGPGTRLTVT.

This clonotype has a count of ten or more. J is TRBJ1-1 and V is TRBV27, with D unresolved. Germline loops: CDR1 MNHEY, CDR2 SMNVEV (reference sequence). The CDR3 runs to 17 residues. V gave up 4 bases and J gave up 0 bases, with 18 bases separating them. This CDR3 is CASSYHVPINMNTEAFF. CDR3 nucleotide sequence: TGTGCCAGCAGTTACCACGTGCCCATCAACATGAACACTGAAGCTTTCTTT.

This clonotype was observed a handful of times. The V gene is TRBV12-3 or TRBV12-4, the J gene TRBJ2-7; D remains ambiguous. V dropped 3 bases and J dropped 4 bases, with 16 bases sitting between them. The CDR3 totals 15 residues. CDR3 protein: CASSFGSNPIYEQYF. The DNA of the CDR3 is TGTGCCAGCAGTTTTGGCTCGAATCCTATTTACGAGCAGTACTTC.

The chain is built from TRBV15 and TRBJ1-1; the D gene is possibly TRBD1 (5 bases). This CDR3 comprises 13 residues. Germline V CDR1 and CDR2: LNHNV, YYDKDF (reference sequence). Trimming took off 5 bases at V and 4 bases at J, with 11 bases between the two ends. The CDR3 DNA is TGTGCCACCAGCCCTCGGGGGGGCACTGAAGCTTTCTTT. This codes for CATSPRGGTEAFF.

This clonotype has at least ten counts. V gene TRBV7-3 combines with J gene TRBJ1-5; D gene unclear. Trimming cost V 5 bases and J 1 base, with 9 bases left between them. The CDR3 sequence is 14 residues long. CDR1 is SGHTA and CDR2 is FQGTGA in the germline V gene. Here the CDR3 reads CASSRSRSNQPQHF. CDR3 bases: TGTGCCAGCAGCCGGAGCCGGAGCAATCAGCCCCAGCATTTT.

Only a few counts were recorded for this clonotype. Given a much more abundant clone one base away, this may be a read error. The chain uses TRBV2 and TRBJ1-1; D gene ambiguous. Trimming removed 2 bases from V and 1 base from J, with 5 bases in between. The CDR3 consists of 13 residues. From germline, CDR1 is SNHLY and CDR2 FYNNEI. The CDR3 DNA reads as TGTGCCAGCAGTGAACAGCCGAACACTGAAGCTTTCTTT. This encodes CASSEQPNTEAFF.

This clonotype was detected many times. The chain has TRBV6-1 and TRBJ2-1; perhaps TRBD1 as D (6 bases). V was clipped by 0 bases and J by 1 base, with 7 bases between them. The CDR3 is 15 amino acids. In germline, CDR1 is MNHNS, CDR2 SASEGT. The CDR3 spells CASSEARGSYNEQFF. The CDR3 nucleotides read TGTGCCAGCAGTGAAGCAAGGGGGTCCTACAATGAGCAGTTCTTC.

The rearrangement joins TRBV11-2 to TRBJ2-7; 7 positions match TRBD2. The CDR3 consists of 14 residues. V lost 1 base and J lost 4; bases outside the gene matches: 4. Germline CDR1 reads SGHAT; CDR2 reads FQNNGV. This CDR3 is CASSLVGGEYEQYF. In nucleotides, the CDR3 is TGTGCCAGCAGCTTAGTTGGGGGGGAGTACGAGCAGTACTTC.

This clonotype turned up a few times. The rearrangement joins TRBV18 to TRBJ1-1; D remains ambiguous. Germline CDR1 KGHSH, CDR2 LQKENI. V lost 6 bases to trimming and J lost 1 base, with 15 bases between them. There are 15 residues in the CDR3. CDR3 residues: CASSLSGLGNTEAFF. In DNA form, the CDR3 reads TGTGCCAGCTCCCTCAGTGGACTCGGGAACACTGAAGCTTTCTTT.

As to this clonotype: Since a much larger clone is just one base distant, this may be a read error. The chain joins TRBV6-9 to TRBJ1-1, with D hard to call. V gave up 3 bases and J gave up 6 bases, with 8 bases separating them. Germline assignment: CDR1 MNHGY and CDR2 SVAAGI. CDR3 length: 12 amino acids. CDR3 region: CASSYPGAEAFF. CDR3 sequence (DNA): TGTGCCAGCAGTTACCCCGGGGCTGAAGCTTTCTTT.

This sequence joins TRBV20-1 and TRBJ1-1, with D uncertain. V shed 2 bases and J shed 2 bases, with 15 bases lying between them. CDR3 length: 15 residues. The germline CDR1 and CDR2 sequences are DFQATT and SNEGSKA (reference sequence). The CDR3 sequence is CSARRAGGLNTEAFF. CDR3 DNA: TGCAGTGCTAGAAGAGCCGGAGGGCTAAACACTGAAGCTTTCTTT.